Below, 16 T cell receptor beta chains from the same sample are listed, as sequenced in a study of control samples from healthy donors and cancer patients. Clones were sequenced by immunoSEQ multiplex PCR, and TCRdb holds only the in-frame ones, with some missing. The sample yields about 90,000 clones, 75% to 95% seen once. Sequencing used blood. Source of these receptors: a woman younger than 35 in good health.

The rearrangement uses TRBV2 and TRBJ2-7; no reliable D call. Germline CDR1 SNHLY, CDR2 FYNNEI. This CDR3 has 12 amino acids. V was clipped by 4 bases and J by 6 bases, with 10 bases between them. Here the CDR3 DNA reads TGTGCCAGCAGTGCCGATTTGGGCGAGCAGTACTTC. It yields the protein CASSADLGEQYF.

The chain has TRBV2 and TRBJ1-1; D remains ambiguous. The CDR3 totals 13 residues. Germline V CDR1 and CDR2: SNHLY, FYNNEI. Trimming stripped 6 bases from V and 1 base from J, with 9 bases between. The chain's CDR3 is CASRIDGNTEAFF. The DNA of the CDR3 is TGTGCCAGCAGGATCGACGGGAACACTGAAGCTTTCTTT.

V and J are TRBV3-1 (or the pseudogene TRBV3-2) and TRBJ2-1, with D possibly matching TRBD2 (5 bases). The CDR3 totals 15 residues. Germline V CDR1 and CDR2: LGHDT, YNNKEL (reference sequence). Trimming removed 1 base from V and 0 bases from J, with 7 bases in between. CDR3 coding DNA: TGTGCCAGCAGCCAAGGCCGGGGCTCCTACAATGAGCAGTTCTTC. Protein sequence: CASSQGRGSYNEQFF.

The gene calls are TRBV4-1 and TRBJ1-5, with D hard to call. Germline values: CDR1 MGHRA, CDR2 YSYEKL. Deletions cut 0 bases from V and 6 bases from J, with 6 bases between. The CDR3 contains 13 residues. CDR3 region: CASSQDSGQPQHF. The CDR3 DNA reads TGCGCCAGCAGCCAAGATTCGGGTCAGCCCCAGCATTTT.

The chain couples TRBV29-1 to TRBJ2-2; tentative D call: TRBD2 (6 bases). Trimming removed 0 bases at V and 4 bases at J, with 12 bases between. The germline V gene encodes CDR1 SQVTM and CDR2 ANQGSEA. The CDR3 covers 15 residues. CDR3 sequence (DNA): TGCAGCGTTGAAGAAGGCGGGACCTTCACCGGGGAGCTGTTTTTT. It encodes CSVEEGGTFTGELFF.

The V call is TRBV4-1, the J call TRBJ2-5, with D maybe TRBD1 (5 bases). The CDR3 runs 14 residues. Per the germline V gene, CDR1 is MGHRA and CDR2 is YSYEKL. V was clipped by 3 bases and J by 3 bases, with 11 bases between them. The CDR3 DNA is TGCGCCAGCAGCCATCCCAGGGTAGAAGAGACCCAGTACTTC. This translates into CASSHPRVEETQYF.

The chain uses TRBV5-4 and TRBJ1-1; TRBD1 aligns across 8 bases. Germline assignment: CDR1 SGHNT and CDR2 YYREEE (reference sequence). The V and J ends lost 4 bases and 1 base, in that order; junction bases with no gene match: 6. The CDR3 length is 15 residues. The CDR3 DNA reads TGTGCCAGCAGCCACCAGACAGGGGCGAACACTGAAGCTTTCTTT. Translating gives CASSHQTGANTEAFF. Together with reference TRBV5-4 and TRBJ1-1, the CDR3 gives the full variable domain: ETGVTQSPTHLIKTRGQQVTLRCSSQSGHNTVSWYQQALGQGPQFIFQYYREEENGRGNFPPRFSGLQFPNYSSELNVNALELDDSALYLCASSHQTGANTEAFFGQGTRLTVV.

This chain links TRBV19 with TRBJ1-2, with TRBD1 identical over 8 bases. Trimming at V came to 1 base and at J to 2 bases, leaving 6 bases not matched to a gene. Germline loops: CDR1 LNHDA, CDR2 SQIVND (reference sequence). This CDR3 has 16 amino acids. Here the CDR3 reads CASSIAGWTGNYGYTF. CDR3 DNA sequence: TGTGCCAGTAGTATAGCGGGATGGACAGGGAACTATGGCTACACCTTC.

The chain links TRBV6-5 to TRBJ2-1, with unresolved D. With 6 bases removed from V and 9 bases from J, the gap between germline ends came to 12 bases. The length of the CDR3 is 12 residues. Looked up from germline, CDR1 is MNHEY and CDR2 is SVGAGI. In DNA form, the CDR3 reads TGTGCCAGCAGGACCTCGTCCGGTGAGCAGTTCTTC. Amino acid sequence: CASRTSSGEQFF.

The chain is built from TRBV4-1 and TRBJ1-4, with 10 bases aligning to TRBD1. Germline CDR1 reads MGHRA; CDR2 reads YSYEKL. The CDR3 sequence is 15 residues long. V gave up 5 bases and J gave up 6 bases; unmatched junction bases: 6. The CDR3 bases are TGCGCCAGCAGCTTACGGACAGGGGGTGATGAAAAACTGTTTTTT. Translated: CASSLRTGGDEKLFF.

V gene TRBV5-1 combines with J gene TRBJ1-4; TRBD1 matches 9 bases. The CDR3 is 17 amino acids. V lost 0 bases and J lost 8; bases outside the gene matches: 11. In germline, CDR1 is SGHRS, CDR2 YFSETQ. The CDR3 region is CASSLGLGQGGGEKLFF. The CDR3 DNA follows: TGCGCCAGCAGCTTGGGTCTGGGACAGGGCGGAGGGGAAAAACTGTTTTTT. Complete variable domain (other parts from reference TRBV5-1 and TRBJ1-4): KAGVTQTPRYLIKTRGQQVTLSCSPISGHRSVSWYQQTPGQGLQFLFEYFSETQRNKGNFPGRFSGRQFSNSRSEMNVSTLELGDSALYLCASSLGLGQGGGEKLFFGSGTQLSVL.

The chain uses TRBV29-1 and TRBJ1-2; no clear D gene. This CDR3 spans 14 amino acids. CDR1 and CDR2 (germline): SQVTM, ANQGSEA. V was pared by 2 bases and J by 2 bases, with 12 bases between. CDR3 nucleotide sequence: TGCAGCGTTGAACGGCTAGGTGCCAACTATGGCTACACCTTC. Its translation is CSVERLGANYGYTF.

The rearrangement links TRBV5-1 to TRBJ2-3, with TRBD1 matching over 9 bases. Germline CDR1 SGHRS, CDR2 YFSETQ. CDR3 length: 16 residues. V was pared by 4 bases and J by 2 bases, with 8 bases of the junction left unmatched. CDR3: CASSIGQGTNTDTQYF. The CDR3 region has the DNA TGCGCCAGCAGCATCGGACAGGGGACAAACACAGATACGCAGTATTTT. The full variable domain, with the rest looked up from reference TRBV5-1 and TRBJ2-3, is KAGVTQTPRYLIKTRGQQVTLSCSPISGHRSVSWYQQTPGQGLQFLFEYFSETQRNKGNFPGRFSGRQFSNSRSEMNVSTLELGDSALYLCASSIGQGTNTDTQYFGPGTRLTVL.

The CDR3 coding sequence is TGCGCCAGCTCCAGTCGTCGTTGGACAGGGGGTAACACCGGGGAGCTGTTTTTT. Its translation is CASSSRRWTGGNTGELFF. The V gene is TRBV4-1, the J gene TRBJ2-2; TRBD1 agrees at 10 bases. Germline CDR1 and CDR2: MGHRA and YSYEKL. With V trimmed by 8 bases and J by 2 bases, 14 bases remained unmatched. The CDR3 runs to 18 residues.

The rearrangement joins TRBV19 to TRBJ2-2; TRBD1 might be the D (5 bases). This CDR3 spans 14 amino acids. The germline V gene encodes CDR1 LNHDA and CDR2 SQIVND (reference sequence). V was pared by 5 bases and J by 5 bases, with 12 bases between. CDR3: CASSPRQLTGELFF. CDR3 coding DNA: TGTGCCAGTAGTCCCCGACAGTTGACCGGGGAGCTGTTTTTT.

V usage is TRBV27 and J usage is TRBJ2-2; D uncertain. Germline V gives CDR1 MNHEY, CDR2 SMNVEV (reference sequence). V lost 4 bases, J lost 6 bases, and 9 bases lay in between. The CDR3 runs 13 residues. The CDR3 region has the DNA TGTGCCAGCAGTTCCGCTGGGGCCGGGGAGCTGTTTTTT. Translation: CASSSAGAGELFF.